This T cell receptor beta chain was sequenced in a study of T cell responses to AZD1222 COVID-19 vaccine (dated by TCRdb to about 2021). Regarding the complete study: Because spike-specific TCR depth and breadth did not differ between the two schedules, AZD1222 recipients who got a second dose at roughly 4 weeks were pooled with those who got a second dose at roughly 12 weeks. Trial participants were enrolled by age into subgroups of 18-55, 56-69 and 70-plus years, and about 150, 27 and 61 TCR-sequenced participants, respectively, were included in these subgroups. TCR sequencing covered fewer than 250 trial participants: 200 to 210 given two doses of AZD1222 and about 26 given two doses of MenACWY control vaccine.

The CDR3 regions of human TCRbeta chains were subjected to immunosequencing. As for the authors' bioinformatics: Repertoire TCRs were matched against a reference library of SARS-CoV-2-specific TCRs generated with the MIRA antigen-specificity platform. Breadth was defined as the fraction of unique TCRs that were SARS-CoV-2-associated. Depth was defined as the fraction of total T cells that were SARS-CoV-2-associated. Using the MIRA data, every spike-specific TCR was mapped to the spike region that the TCR reacted to and assigned to either a CD4 or a CD8 class. Log10-transformed breadth and depth values were compared by one-way ANOVA with Sidak's multiple comparisons tests. Here the immuneACCESS table is served through TCRdb, limited to in-frame sequences with V and J called. Missing clones are a known gap in these copies; in checked studies unresolved V genes cover under half, and the rest lacks a known reason. The DNA gave D and trimming, while V, J and clone size come from that table. The sample table holds about 86,000 clones, of which around 73% were seen once. The ten largest clonotypes hold more than 20% of the sample.

The full study reports these points: Participants were mostly white British, with more females than males. The authors suggested clonal diversity may have been underestimated. Conclusions about previously exposed vaccinees are limited because only 6 or 7 AZD1222 recipients were SARS-CoV-2 seropositive at baseline. Nearly half of unique spike-specific TCRs reportedly recognized epitopes outside regions mutated in the B.1.351 and B.1.1.7 variants. In the small 56-69-year group, the increase in depth fell short of significance, most likely because of low power. Because no day 14 peak-response samples were available, the repertoires could be characterized only after the peak T cell response. CD4 TCRs associated with the vaccine covered the entire spike protein, and the dominant responses were in regions 160-218 and 743-854. After two AZD1222 doses, spike-specific TCR breadth and depth were significantly higher than at day 0 and than in MenACWY recipients.

This specimen's time point label, interpreted: baseline before first vaccination. Vaccinee samples came from UK trials COV001 and COV002, including a single-blind randomized controlled phase 2/3 trial of AZD1222 (ChAdOx1 nCoV-19) in healthy adults. Trial participant PBMC samples were collected at day 0 and day 28 after the second dose for TCRbeta chain sequencing. The CDR3 runs 19 amino acids, cysteine and phenylalanine included. Of the read, only the CDR3 DNA is kept; its 57 bases are in frame from base 1. CDR1 and CDR2 (GTSNPN, SVGIG) derive from the germline V gene (reference sequence). Trimmed from V: 2 bases; trimmed from J: 3 bases; junction bases lacking a gene match: 16. Worth noting for this clone: Its recognized antigen is unknown. Base quality data are lacking; no much larger clone is found one base away.

Sequencing used peripheral blood, obtained on day 0 of AZD1222 vaccination. Recombination joined TRBV30 with TRBJ2-4, with 10 bases matching TRBD2. This sequence was found in an adult in good health. The DNA sequence follows: TGTGCCTGGAGTCCCCGGACAGGAACCCTAGCGGGAGTCAAAAACATTCAGTACTTC. Its amino acids are CAWSPRTGTLAGVKNIQYF.